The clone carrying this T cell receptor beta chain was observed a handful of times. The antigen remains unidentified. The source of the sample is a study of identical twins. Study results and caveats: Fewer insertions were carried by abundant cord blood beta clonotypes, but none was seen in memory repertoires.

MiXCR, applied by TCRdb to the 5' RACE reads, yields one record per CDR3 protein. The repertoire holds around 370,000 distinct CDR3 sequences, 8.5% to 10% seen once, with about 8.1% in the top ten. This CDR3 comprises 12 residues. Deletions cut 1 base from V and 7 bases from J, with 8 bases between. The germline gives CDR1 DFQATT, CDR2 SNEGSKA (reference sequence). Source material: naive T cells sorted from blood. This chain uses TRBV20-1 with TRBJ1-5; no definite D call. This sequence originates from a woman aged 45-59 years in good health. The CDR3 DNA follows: TGCAGTGCTAGAGGGCCTGGCCAGCCCCAGCATTTT. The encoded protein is CSARGPGQPQHF.